The 18 T cell receptor beta chains in this list originate from one sample, sequenced in a study of shared clonotypes between healthy human individuals. Some clones are missing from TCRdb's copy, which holds only in-frame ones; the method was immunoSEQ multiplex PCR. In the table there are 2 million or so clones, roughly 95% of which are singletons. The material sequenced was naive CD4+ T cells sorted from blood. The subset is: CD45RA+ positively selected. The receptors derive from a man aged 18 to 30 in good health.

The chain uses TRBV30 and TRBJ2-5, with a tentative D call TRBD1 (5 bases). Between the trimmed V and J ends, which lost 3 bases and 1 base, there was a span of 12 bases. Germline loops: CDR1 GTSNPN, CDR2 SVGIG (reference sequence). The CDR3 runs to 14 residues. DNA of the CDR3: TGTGCCTGGAGCAAAGACAGAGCCCAAGAGACCCAGTACTTC. Translated, it gives CAWSKDRAQETQYF.

The J gene is TRBJ2-7, the V gene TRBV18; the D is unclear. The V end lost 6 bases, the J end lost 2 bases, and 11 bases lay between the germline ends. CDR3 size: 13 residues. Germline V gives CDR1 KGHSH, CDR2 LQKENI. CDR3 residues: CASSGQDTYEQYF. The CDR3 DNA reads TGTGCCAGCTCTGGTCAGGATACCTACGAGCAGTACTTC.

As for this clone: The identical CDR3 is also encoded by other nucleotide sequences in the sample. CDR3 bases: TGTGCCTGGACGCTAAGGGAGACCCAGTACTTC. Encoded protein: CAWTLRETQYF. The genes are TRBV30 and TRBJ2-5, with D unresolved. Germline V gives CDR1 GTSNPN, CDR2 SVGIG (reference sequence). This CDR3 is built from 11 residues. Deletions cut 4 bases from V and 5 bases from J, with 8 bases between. Using reference TRBV30 and TRBJ2-5 for the parts outside the CDR3, the full variable domain is SQTIHQWPATLVQPVGSPLSLECTVEGTSNPNLYWYRQAAGRGLQLLFYSVGIGQISSEVPQNLSASRPQDRQFILSSKKLLLSDSGFYLCAWTLRETQYFGPGTRLLVL.

The chain joins TRBV6-1 to TRBJ1-6; D possibly corresponds to TRBD1 (5 bases). CDR3 size: 14 residues. Germline CDR1 MNHNS, CDR2 SASEGT. The V end lost 4 bases, the J end lost 7 bases, and 11 bases lay between the germline ends. The CDR3 coding sequence is TGTGCCAGCAGTGCCCAACAGGCGAATTCACCCCTCCACTTT. Translation gives CASSAQQANSPLHF.

The CDR3 bases are TGTGCCAGCAGTTGGGGGGGACTCCAGAACACTGAAGCTTTCTTT. Residues: CASSWGGLQNTEAFF. The V gene is TRBV27, the J gene TRBJ1-1; D might be TRBD1 (5 bases). Germline V gene sequence: CDR1 MNHEY, CDR2 SMNVEV (reference sequence). The CDR3 has 15 amino acids. The V and J ends lost 4 bases and 1 base respectively, with 13 bases between them.

V is TRBV30 and J is TRBJ2-7, with D uncertain. V was shortened by 1 base and J by 6 bases, with 10 bases between the two germline ends. Looked up from germline, CDR1 is GTSNPN and CDR2 is SVGIG (reference sequence). CDR3 size: 12 residues. The CDR3 sequence: CAWSGVQAEQYF. The CDR3 nucleotides are TGTGCCTGGAGTGGAGTCCAAGCCGAGCAGTACTTC.

This chain joins TRBV7-2 and TRBJ2-4; 8 bases are shared with TRBD2. Germline assignment: CDR1 SGHTA and CDR2 FQGNSA. The CDR3 is made up of 17 amino acids. V shed 0 bases and J 5 bases; nucleotides not matched to a gene: 9. CDR3 coding DNA: TGTGCCAGCAGCTTAGCGGGATTAGCGGGGCTTCAAAACATTCAGTACTTC. This translates into CASSLAGLAGLQNIQYF.

This clone was counted a single time. The chain couples TRBV18 to TRBJ2-7, with TRBD1 matching over 7 bases. Germline V gives CDR1 KGHSH, CDR2 LQKENI. The junction had 6 bases not matched to a gene; V was cut back by 1 base and J by 3 bases. CDR3 length equals 15 residues. CDR3 coding DNA: TGTGCCAGCTCACCACTTATGGGACAGAACTACGAGCAGTACTTC. This encodes CASSPLMGQNYEQYF.

Concerning this clone: This specimen includes other DNA sequences encoding the same CDR3. This CDR3 is CASSPSEETQYF. The CDR3 DNA follows: TGTGCCAGCTCACCTTCCGAAGAGACCCAGTACTTC. The rearrangement uses TRBV18 and TRBJ2-5; the D is unclear. Looked up from germline, CDR1 is KGHSH and CDR2 is LQKENI. CDR3 size: 12 residues. Trimming took off 3 bases at V and 3 bases at J, with 5 bases between the two ends.

The chain carries TRBV9 and TRBJ2-1; TRBD2 agrees at 14 bases. The germline CDR1 and CDR2 sequences are SGDLS and YYNGEE. The V gene end was trimmed by 6 bases and the J gene end by 8 bases; junction bases not matched to a gene: 7. The CDR3 is 15 amino acids. The CDR3 coding sequence is TGTGCCAGCACCCGACTAGCGGGAGGGCCATATGAGCAGTTCTTC. It codes for CASTRLAGGPYEQFF.

V is TRBV10-3 and J is TRBJ1-2; D remains ambiguous. The CDR3 spans 13 residues. V gave up 4 bases and J gave up 7 bases, with 13 bases separating them. Germline V gives CDR1 ENHRY, CDR2 SYGVKD. The CDR3 DNA sequence: TGTGCCATCAGTGCCTCCTCGGAGGGTGGCTACACCTTC. Translating it yields CAISASSEGGYTF.

The chain combines TRBV9 with TRBJ2-1, with 9 nucleotides matching TRBD2. CDR3 length: 15 amino acids. The germline CDR1 and CDR2 sequences are SGDLS and YYNGEE. The V segment lost 4 bases and the J segment 6 bases; nucleotides outside the gene matches: 8. The CDR3 region has the DNA TGTGCCAGCAGCCCTCGATCGGGACTAGCCAATGAGCAGTTCTTC. Amino acid sequence: CASSPRSGLANEQFF.

The J gene is TRBJ2-7, the V gene TRBV5-1, with TRBD1 identical over 7 bases. With 4 bases clipped from V and 2 bases from J, the junction kept 9 bases outside the gene matches. Germline-derived CDR1 and CDR2 are SGHRS and YFSETQ. This CDR3 spans 15 amino acids. The CDR3 sequence: CASSVDRQGAYEQYF. In DNA, the CDR3 is TGCGCCAGCAGCGTGGACAGGCAGGGGGCCTACGAGCAGTACTTC.

The chain links TRBV5-1 to TRBJ2-2; no clear D gene. The CDR3 consists of 13 residues. The V and J ends lost 2 bases and 4 bases respectively, with 6 bases between them. The germline CDR1 and CDR2 sequences are SGHRS and YFSETQ. The CDR3: CASSFPITGELFF. In DNA form, the CDR3 reads TGCGCCAGCAGCTTCCCTATCACCGGGGAGCTGTTTTTT.

The rearrangement joins TRBV18 to TRBJ2-5; no reliable D call. Germline V gene lookup returns CDR1 KGHSH and CDR2 LQKENI. Trimming removed 3 bases at V and 4 bases at J, with 6 bases between. This CDR3 region has 12 residues. CDR3 in DNA: TGTGCCAGCTCACCCGATTCAGAGACCCAGTACTTC. Protein sequence: CASSPDSETQYF.

As to this clone: Other DNA variants within this sample encode the same CDR3. V gene TRBV29-1 combines with J gene TRBJ2-7; D unclear. Between the trimmed V and J ends, which lost 1 base and 6 bases, there was a span of 4 bases. CDR1 and CDR2 from the germline V gene are SQVTM and ANQGSEA. The CDR3 is 10 residues long. CDR3 bases: TGCAGCGTTGAAGTAGGCGAGCAGTACTTC. As protein: CSVEVGEQYF.

This chain joins TRBV2 and TRBJ1-3; D call uncertain. V was pared by 2 bases and J by 7 bases, with 12 bases between. This CDR3 contains 14 residues. The germline V gene has CDR1 SNHLY and CDR2 FYNNEI. The CDR3 DNA reads TGTGCCAGCAGTGAATCCAGCACCCTTAACACCATATATTTT. Its protein is CASSESSTLNTIYF.

A word on this clone: One end of the junction does not line up with germline, which may come from a read error. The chain carries TRBV5-6 and TRBJ2-4; TRBD1 aligns across 7 bases. This CDR3 is 16 amino acids long. Germline-derived CDR1 and CDR2 are SGHDT and YYEEEE. In DNA form, the CDR3 reads TGTGCCAGCACCTTGGGAAGGGGGCTAGCCAAAAACATTCAGTACTTC. Its protein is CASTLGRGLAKNIQYF.